This TCR beta chain was recovered during a study of beta chain features in type 1 diabetes. Study background: Sorted cells examined across all samples numbered 95 million to 120 million. Findings of the study overall: Type 1 diabetes patients had fewer VDJ junction insertions and more deletions. Across all four CD4+ subsets, people with type 1 diabetes showed modestly shorter TCRB CDR3s.

CD4+ cells of the naive, central memory, regulatory and stem cell-like memory types were sorted via CD45RO/CCR7/CD25/CD127/CD95/CD27. What was sequenced were expressed TCRB transcripts, since all of the isolated RNA had been reverse transcribed. Only in-frame clones appear in the TCRdb table, and some are missing; sequencing was by immunoSEQ multiplex PCR. Found here are some 350,000 clones, 9.6% of them singletons; the top ten hold approximately 0.6%. Notes on this clone: Its antigen is currently unknown. This could be a read error, since a much larger clone is one nucleotide away.

V gave up 6 bases and J gave up 1 base, with 9 bases separating them. The germline CDR1 and CDR2 sequences are MGHDK and SYGVNS. CDR3 length: 13 amino acids. The source of this sequence is a man between 25 and 39 years old with type 1 diabetes. The chain carries TRBV25-1 and TRBJ1-1; tentative D call: TRBD1 (5 bases). Material for sequencing was central memory CD4+ T cells from blood. CDR3 in amino acids: CASSDQGNTEAFF. The CDR3 region has the DNA TGTGCCAGCAGCGACCAGGGGAACACTGAAGCTTTCTTT.